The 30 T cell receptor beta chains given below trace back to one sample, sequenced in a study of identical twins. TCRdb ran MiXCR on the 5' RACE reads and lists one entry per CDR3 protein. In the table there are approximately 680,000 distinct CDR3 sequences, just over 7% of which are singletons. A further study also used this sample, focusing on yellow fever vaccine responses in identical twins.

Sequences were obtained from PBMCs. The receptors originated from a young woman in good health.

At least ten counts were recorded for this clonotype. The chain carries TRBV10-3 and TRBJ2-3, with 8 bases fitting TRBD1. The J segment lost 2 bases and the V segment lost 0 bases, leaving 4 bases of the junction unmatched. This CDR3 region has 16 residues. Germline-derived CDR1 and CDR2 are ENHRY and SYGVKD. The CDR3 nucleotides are TGTGCCATCAGTGAGTCGTCAGGGGGCAACACAGATACGCAGTATTTT. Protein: CAISESSGGNTDTQYF.

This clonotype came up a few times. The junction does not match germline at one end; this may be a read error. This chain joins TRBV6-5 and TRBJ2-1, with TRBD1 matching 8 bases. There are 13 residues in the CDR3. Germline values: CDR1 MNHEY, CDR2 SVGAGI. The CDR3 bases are TGTGCCAGCAGTTACGCTGACAACTCGGACAGGGTCTTC. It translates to CASSYADNSDRVF.

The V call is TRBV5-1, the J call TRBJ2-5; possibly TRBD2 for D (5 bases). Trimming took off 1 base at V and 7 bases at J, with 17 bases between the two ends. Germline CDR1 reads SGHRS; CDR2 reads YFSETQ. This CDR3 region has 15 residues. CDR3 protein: CASSLRGQSSGTQYF. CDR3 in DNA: TGCGCCAGCAGCTTGCGGGGTCAGAGTTCGGGGACCCAGTACTTC. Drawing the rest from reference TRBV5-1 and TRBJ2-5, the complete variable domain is KAGVTQTPRYLIKTRGQQVTLSCSPISGHRSVSWYQQTPGQGLQFLFEYFSETQRNKGNFPGRFSGRQFSNSRSEMNVSTLELGDSALYLCASSLRGQSSGTQYFGPGTRLLVL.

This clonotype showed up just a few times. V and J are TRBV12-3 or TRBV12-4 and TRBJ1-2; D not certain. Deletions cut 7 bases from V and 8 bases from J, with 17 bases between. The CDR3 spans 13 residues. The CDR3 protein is CASMAQAPGGYTF. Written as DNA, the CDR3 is TGTGCCAGCATGGCGCAGGCGCCGGGAGGCTACACCTTC.

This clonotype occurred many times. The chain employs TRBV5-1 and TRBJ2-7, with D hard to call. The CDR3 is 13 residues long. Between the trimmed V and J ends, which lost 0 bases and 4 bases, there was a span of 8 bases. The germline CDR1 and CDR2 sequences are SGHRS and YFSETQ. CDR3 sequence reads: CASSLERTYEQYF. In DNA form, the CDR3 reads TGCGCCAGCAGCTTGGAACGGACGTACGAGCAGTACTTC.

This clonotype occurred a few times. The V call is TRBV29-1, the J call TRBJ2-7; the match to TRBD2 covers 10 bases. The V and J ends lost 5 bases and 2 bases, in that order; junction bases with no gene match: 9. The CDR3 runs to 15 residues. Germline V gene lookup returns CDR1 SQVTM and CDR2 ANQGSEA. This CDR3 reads CSVLTHSGRAYEQYF. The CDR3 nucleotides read TGCAGCGTTTTAACCCACAGCGGGAGGGCCTACGAGCAGTACTTC.

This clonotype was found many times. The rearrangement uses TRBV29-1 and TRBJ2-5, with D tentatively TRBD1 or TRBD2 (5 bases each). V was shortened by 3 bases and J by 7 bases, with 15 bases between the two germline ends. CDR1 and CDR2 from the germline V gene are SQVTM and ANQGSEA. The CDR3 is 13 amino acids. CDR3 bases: TGCAGCGTTGAGGGGACGCGGCCGGGGACCCAGTACTTC. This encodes CSVEGTRPGTQYF. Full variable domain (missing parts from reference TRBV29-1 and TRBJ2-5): SAVISQKPSRDICQRGTSLTIQCQVDSQVTMMFWYRQQPGQSLTLIATANQGSEATYESGFVIDKFPISRPNLTFSTLTVSNMSPEDSSIYLCSVEGTRPGTQYFGPGTRLLVL.

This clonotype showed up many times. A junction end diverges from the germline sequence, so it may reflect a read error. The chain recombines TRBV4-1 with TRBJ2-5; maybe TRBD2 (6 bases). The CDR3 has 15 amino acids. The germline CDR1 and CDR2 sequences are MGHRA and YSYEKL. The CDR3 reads CASSQDQSGQGTQYF. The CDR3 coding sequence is TGCGCCAGCAGCCAAGATCAAAGCGGGCAAGGGACCCAGTACTTC.

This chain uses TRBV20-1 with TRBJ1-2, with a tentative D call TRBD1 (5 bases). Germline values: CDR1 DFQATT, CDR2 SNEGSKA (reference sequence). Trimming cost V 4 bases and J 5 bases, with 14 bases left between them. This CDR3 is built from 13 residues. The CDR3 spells CSAKTTGTYGYTF. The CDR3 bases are TGCAGTGCTAAAACAACCGGGACTTATGGCTACACCTTC.

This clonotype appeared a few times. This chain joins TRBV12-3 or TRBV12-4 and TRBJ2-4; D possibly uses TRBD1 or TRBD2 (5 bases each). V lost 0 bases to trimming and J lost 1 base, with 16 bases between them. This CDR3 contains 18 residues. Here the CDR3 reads CASSLALGVVSAKNIQYF. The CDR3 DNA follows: TGTGCCAGCAGTTTAGCGCTGGGGGTGGTATCGGCCAAAAACATTCAGTACTTC.

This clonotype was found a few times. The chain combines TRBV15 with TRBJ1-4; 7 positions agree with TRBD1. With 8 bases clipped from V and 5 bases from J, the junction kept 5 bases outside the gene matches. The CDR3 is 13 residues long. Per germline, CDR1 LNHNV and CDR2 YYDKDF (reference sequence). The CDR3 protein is CATGGTENEKLFF. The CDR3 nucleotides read TGTGCCACCGGAGGGACAGAGAATGAAAAACTGTTTTTT.

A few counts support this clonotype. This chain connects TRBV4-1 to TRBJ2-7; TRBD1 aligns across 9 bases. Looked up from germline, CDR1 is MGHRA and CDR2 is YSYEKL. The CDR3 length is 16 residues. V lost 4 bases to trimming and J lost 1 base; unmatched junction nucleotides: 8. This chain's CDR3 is CASSPQSGTGSYEQYF. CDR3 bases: TGCGCCAGCAGCCCTCAGTCCGGGACAGGGTCCTACGAGCAGTACTTC.

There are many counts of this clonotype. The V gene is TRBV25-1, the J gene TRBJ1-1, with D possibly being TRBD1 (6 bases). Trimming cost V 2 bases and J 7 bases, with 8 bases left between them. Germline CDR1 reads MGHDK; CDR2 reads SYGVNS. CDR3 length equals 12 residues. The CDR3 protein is CASSETGIEAFF. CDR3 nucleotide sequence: TGTGCCAGCAGTGAAACAGGGATTGAAGCTTTCTTT.

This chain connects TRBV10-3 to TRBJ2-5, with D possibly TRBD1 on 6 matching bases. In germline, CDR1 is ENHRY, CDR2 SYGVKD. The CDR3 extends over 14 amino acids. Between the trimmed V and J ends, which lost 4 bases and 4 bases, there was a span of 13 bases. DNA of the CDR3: TGTGCCATCAGTGGTTCCAGGGGACGAGAGACCCAGTACTTC. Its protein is CAISGSRGRETQYF.

The CDR3 sequence: CATSDPGQKETQYF. The CDR3 coding sequence is TGTGCCACCAGTGACCCGGGACAGAAAGAGACCCAGTACTTC. This rearrangement joins TRBV24-1 to TRBJ2-5; 7 positions agree with TRBD1. With 4 bases clipped from V and 3 bases from J, the junction kept 4 bases outside the gene matches. CDR3 size: 14 residues. Germline V CDR1 and CDR2: KGHDR, SFDVKD.

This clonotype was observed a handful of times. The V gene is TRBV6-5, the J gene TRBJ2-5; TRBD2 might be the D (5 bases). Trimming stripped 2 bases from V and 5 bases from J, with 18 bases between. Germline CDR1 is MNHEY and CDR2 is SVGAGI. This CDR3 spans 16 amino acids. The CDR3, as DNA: TGTGCCAGCAGTTACGGTTTAGCGACTCGAGGGGAGACCCAGTACTTC. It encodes CASSYGLATRGETQYF.

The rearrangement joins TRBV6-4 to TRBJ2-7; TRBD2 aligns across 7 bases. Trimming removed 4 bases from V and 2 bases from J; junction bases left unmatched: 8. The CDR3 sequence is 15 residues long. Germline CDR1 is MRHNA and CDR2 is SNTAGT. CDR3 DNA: TGTGCCAGCAGTGGAGAGCGGGGTAGTGCCTACGAGCAGTACTTC. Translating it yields CASSGERGSAYEQYF.

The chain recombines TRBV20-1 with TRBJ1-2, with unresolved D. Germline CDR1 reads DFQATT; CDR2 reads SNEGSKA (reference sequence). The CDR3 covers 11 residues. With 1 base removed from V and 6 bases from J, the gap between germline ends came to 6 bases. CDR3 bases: TGCAGTGCTAGAGGGGAAAATGGCTACACCTTC. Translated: CSARGENGYTF.

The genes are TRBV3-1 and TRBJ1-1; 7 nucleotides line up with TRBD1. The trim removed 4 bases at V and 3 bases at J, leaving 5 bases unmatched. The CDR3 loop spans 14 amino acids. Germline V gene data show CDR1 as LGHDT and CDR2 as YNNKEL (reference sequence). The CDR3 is CASSPGQWDTEAFF. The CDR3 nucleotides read TGTGCCAGCAGCCCGGGACAGTGGGACACTGAAGCTTTCTTT.

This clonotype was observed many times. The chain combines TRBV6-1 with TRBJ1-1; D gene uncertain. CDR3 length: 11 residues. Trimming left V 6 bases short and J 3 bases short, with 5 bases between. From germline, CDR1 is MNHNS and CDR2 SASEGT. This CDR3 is CASRRDTEAFF. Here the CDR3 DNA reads TGTGCCAGCAGGAGGGACACTGAAGCTTTCTTT.

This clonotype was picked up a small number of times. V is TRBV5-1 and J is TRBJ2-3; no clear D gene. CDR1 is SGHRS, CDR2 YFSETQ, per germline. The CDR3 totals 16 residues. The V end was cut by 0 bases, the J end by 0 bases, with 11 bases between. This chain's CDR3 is CASSLATVRSTDTQYF. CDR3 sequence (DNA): TGCGCCAGCAGCTTGGCGACGGTCCGAAGCACAGATACGCAGTATTTT.

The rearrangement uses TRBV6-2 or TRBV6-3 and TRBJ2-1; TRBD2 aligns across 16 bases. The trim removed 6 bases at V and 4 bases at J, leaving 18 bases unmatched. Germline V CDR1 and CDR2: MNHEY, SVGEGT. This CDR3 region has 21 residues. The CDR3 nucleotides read TGTGCCAGCAGACATCAGGCACCGGGACTAGCGGGGGGGGCATCATACAATGAGCAGTTCTTC. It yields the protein CASRHQAPGLAGGASYNEQFF.

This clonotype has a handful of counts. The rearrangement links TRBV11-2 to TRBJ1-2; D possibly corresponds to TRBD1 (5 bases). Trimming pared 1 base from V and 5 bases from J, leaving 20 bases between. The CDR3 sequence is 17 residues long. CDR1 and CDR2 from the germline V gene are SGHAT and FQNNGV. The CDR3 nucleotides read TGTGCCAGCAGCTTAGGGACAACGAATTGGGAATCTTATGGCTACACCTTC. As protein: CASSLGTTNWESYGYTF.

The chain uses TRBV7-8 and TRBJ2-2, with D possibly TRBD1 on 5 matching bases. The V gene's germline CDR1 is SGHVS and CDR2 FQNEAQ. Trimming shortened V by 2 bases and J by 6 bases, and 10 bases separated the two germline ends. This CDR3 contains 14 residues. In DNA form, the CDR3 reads TGTGCCAGCAGCTTAACAGGCCTTCCCGGGGAGCTGTTTTTT. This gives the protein CASSLTGLPGELFF.

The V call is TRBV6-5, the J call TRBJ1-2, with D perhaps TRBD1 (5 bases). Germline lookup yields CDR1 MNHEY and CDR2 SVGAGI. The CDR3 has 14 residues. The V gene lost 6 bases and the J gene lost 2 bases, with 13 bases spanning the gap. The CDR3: CASSLLTENYGYTF. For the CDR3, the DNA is TGTGCCAGCAGCTTACTGACAGAAAACTATGGCTACACCTTC.

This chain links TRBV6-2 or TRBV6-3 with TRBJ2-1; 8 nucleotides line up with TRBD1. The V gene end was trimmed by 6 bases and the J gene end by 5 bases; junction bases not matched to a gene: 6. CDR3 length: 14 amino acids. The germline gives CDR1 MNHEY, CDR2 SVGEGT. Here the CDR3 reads CASRLDRGHNEQFF. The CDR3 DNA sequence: TGTGCCAGCAGGCTAGACAGGGGCCACAATGAGCAGTTCTTC.

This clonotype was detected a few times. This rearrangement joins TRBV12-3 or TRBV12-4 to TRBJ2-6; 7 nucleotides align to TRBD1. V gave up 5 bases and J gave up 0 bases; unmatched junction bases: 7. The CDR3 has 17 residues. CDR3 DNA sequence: TGTGCCAGCAGTCCCGGACAGGTGTTCTCTGGGGCCAACGTCCTGACTTTC. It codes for CASSPGQVFSGANVLTF.

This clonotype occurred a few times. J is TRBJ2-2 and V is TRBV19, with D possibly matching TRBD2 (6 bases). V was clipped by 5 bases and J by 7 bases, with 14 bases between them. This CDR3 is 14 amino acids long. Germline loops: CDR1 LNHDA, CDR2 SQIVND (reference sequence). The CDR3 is CASSLRTKGGELFF. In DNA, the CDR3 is TGTGCCAGTAGTCTCCGGACTAAGGGCGGGGAGCTGTTTTTT.

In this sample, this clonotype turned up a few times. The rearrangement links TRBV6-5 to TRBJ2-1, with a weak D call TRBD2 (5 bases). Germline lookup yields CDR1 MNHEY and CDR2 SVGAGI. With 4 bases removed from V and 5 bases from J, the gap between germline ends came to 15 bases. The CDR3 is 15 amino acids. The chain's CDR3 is CASSSTSTANNEQFF. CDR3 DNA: TGTGCCAGCAGTTCCACTAGTACAGCCAACAATGAGCAGTTCTTC.

The CDR3 protein is CSARRATSVETQYF. The CDR3 nucleotides are TGCAGTGCTAGGCGGGCAACAAGTGTGGAGACCCAGTACTTC. The rearrangement joins TRBV20-1 to TRBJ2-5; a possible D gene is TRBD2 (5 bases). Trimming stripped 3 bases from V and 5 bases from J, with 16 bases between. The CDR3 runs to 14 residues. The V gene's germline CDR1 is DFQATT and CDR2 SNEGSKA (reference sequence).